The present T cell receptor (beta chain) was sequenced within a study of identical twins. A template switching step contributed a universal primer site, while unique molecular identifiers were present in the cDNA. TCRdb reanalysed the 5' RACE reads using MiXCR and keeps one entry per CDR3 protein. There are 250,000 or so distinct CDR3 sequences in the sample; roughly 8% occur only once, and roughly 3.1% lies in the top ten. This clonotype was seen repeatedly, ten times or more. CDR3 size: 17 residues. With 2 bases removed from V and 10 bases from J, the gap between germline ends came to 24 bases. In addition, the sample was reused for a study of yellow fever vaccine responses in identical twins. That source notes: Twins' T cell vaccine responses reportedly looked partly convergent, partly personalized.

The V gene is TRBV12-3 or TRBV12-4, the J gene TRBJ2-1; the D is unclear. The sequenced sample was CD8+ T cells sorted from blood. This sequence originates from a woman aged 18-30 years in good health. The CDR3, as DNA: TGTGCCAGCAGTTTAACATCGGCTTACCCTCTCGAGTCCGAGCAGTTCTTC. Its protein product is CASSLTSAYPLESEQFF.